Each of the 6 T cell receptor beta chains below was sequenced from the same sample in a study of T-cell reconstitution after alpha-beta-depleted transplantation in children. A TCRbeta library incorporating unique molecular identifiers was prepared. One entry per CDR3 protein results from TCRdb running MiXCR on the PCR reads. The data hold tens of thousands of distinct CDR3 sequences, with roughly 45% observed a single time. Specimen: PBMCs, mostly from graft donor cells, collected 360 days after TCRalphabeta/CD19-depleted stem cell transplant. The source of these receptors is a male patient younger than 18 who had a stem cell transplant for acute lymphoblastic leukemia, so the T cells may come from the graft donor.

This clonotype occurred a few times. The chain recombines TRBV2 with TRBJ2-5, with TRBD1 matching 9 bases. CDR1 and CDR2 from the germline V gene are SNHLY and FYNNEI. There are 13 residues in the CDR3. The junction had 3 bases not matched to a gene; V was cut back by 6 bases and J by 4 bases. The CDR3 spells CASSEGQGETQYF. Written as DNA, the CDR3 is TGTGCCAGCAGCGAGGGACAGGGAGAGACCCAGTACTTC.

J is TRBJ2-1 and V is TRBV20-1, with D tentatively TRBD1 or TRBD2 (6 bases each). This CDR3 is built from 11 residues. Trimming removed 6 bases at V and 16 bases at J, with 19 bases between. Per the germline V gene, CDR1 is DFQATT and CDR2 is SNEGSKA (reference sequence). CDR3 coding DNA: TGCAGTGCAGGAGGGGGTGGCCCCAGATTCTTC. As protein: CSAGGGGPRFF.

The V and J genes are TRBV20-1 and TRBJ1-1; 8 nucleotides match TRBD1. This CDR3 is 15 amino acids long. Trimming took 5 bases from V and 0 from J; bases not matched to a gene: 8. The germline V gene encodes CDR1 DFQATT and CDR2 SNEGSKA (reference sequence). In DNA form, the CDR3 reads TGCAGTGCTCCCTGGGACAGGAGGATGAACACTGAAGCTTTCTTT. Encoded protein: CSAPWDRRMNTEAFF.

This clonotype was observed at least ten times. The J gene is TRBJ1-2, the V gene TRBV28; the D gene is possibly TRBD1 (6 bases). Germline V gives CDR1 MDHEN, CDR2 SYDVKM. CDR3 length equals 13 residues. The ends were cut back, 3 bases at V and 4 bases at J, with 9 bases in the middle. The CDR3 sequence is CASSLGGLYGYTF. Written as DNA, the CDR3 is TGTGCCAGCAGTTTGGGGGGCCTCTATGGCTACACCTTC.

The chain employs TRBV12-3 or TRBV12-4 and TRBJ2-5; D could derive from TRBD1 or TRBD2 (6 bases each). The length of the CDR3 is 16 residues. The ends were cut back, 2 bases at V and 6 bases at J, with 19 bases in the middle. The CDR3 sequence: CASSLMGGQGPQTQYF. CDR3 nucleotide sequence: TGTGCCAGCAGTTTAATGGGGGGACAAGGCCCTCAGACCCAGTACTTC.

This clonotype showed up just a few times. This chain links TRBV24-1 with TRBJ2-1, with no clear D. This CDR3 comprises 14 residues. Trimming cost V 1 base and J 5 bases, with 8 bases left between them. Per the germline V gene, CDR1 is KGHDR and CDR2 is SFDVKD. The CDR3: CATSDFPLDNEQFF. The CDR3 DNA reads TGTGCCACCAGTGATTTTCCTCTTGACAATGAGCAGTTCTTC.